The rows below give T cell receptor beta chains drawn from one sample of a study of glioma-infiltrating T cells after dendritic cell vaccination. The data were produced by immunoSEQ multiplex PCR, yet TCRdb's version contains in-frame clones alone and is incomplete. The data hold 50,000 to 70,000 clones, with about 80% observed a single time. The source material was blood, sampled after dendritic cell vaccination. These receptors were obtained from a human donor with glioblastoma. Both conserved end residues are part of each CDR3. Each record gives: D gene, CDR3 length, V gene, J gene, CDR3 protein, CDR3 DNA. The D gene is left open where the match is weak.

>NA|14|TRBV5-1|TRBJ1-1
CASSSRGSGTEAFF
TGCGCCAGCAGCAGCCGGGGGTCGGGGACTGAAGCTTTCTTT
>TRBD1|17|TRBV5-1|TRBJ2-7
CASSPYRDRGNTYEQYF
TGCGCCAGCAGCCCGTACAGGGACAGGGGGAATACCTACGAGCAGTACTTC
>TRBD1|14|TRBV2|TRBJ1-5
CASIRDREDQPQHF
TGTGCCAGCATTAGGGACAGGGAAGATCAGCCCCAGCATTTT
>NA|14|TRBV7-9|TRBJ2-7
CASSSRDKPQEQYF
TGTGCCAGCAGCTCAAGGGACAAGCCCCAAGAGCAGTACTTC
>TRBD1|14|TRBV11-2|TRBJ2-3
CASSETGGMDTQYF
TGTGCCAGCAGCGAGACAGGGGGAATGGATACGCAGTATTTT
>NA|12|TRBV11-3|TRBJ2-2
CASKRLTGELFF
TGTGCCAGCAAGCGACTAACCGGGGAGCTGTTTTTT
>NA|13|TRBV19|TRBJ2-1
CASSIKTFNEQFF
TGTGCCAGTAGTATAAAGACATTCAATGAGCAGTTCTTC
>NA|14|TRBV7-8|TRBJ1-1
CASSGSTGSTEAFF
TGTGCCAGCAGCGGGTCAACAGGGAGCACTGAAGCTTTCTTT
>TRBD1|13|TRBV28|TRBJ1-2
CASSSPGGTGYTF
TGTGCCAGCAGTTCCCCAGGGGGCACCGGCTACACCTTC
>NA|13|TRBV6-1|TRBJ2-6
CASSLSRANVLTF
TGTGCCAGCAGCCTATCTAGGGCCAACGTCCTGACTTTC
>NA|13|TRBV5-1|TRBJ2-5
CASSLGQGETQYF
TGCGCCAGCAGCTTGGGTCAGGGGGAGACCCAGTACTTC
>NA|15|TRBV5-4|TRBJ2-6
CASSSKASGANVLTF
TGTGCCAGCAGCTCGAAAGCATCCGGGGCCAACGTCCTGACTTTC
>NA|14|TRBV19|TRBJ2-7
CASSIPGSSYEQYF
TGTGCCAGTAGTATACCCGGGAGCTCCTACGAGCAGTACTTC
>NA|13|TRBV7-7|TRBJ2-7
CASSLVLAGEQYF
TGTGCTAGCAGCTTAGTTCTGGCGGGCGAGCAGTACTTC